These 7 T cell receptor beta chains were all obtained from the same sample, sequenced in a study of identical twins. Using its own MiXCR run on the 5' RACE reads, TCRdb lists one record per CDR3 protein. Of under 1 million distinct CDR3 sequences in the sample, roughly an eighth were seen once. This sample was shared with a second study, whose subject was yellow fever vaccine responses in identical twins.

The sample consisted of PBMCs. The receptors originated from a woman under 30 in good health.

The chain is built from TRBV5-1 and TRBJ2-1; tentatively, D is TRBD2 (7 bases). The germline gives CDR1 SGHRS, CDR2 YFSETQ. V gave up 1 base and J gave up 7 bases, with 15 bases separating them. The CDR3 spans 15 residues. The CDR3 loop reads CASSLPGGLGNEQFF. CDR3 sequence (DNA): TGCGCCAGCAGCTTGCCGGGGGGCCTCGGTAATGAGCAGTTCTTC.

The CDR3 DNA follows: TGTGCCAGCAGCAAAAGCGGGAGTCAAGAGACCCAGTACTTC. This codes for CASSKSGSQETQYF. V and J are TRBV4-2 and TRBJ2-5; 8 nucleotides line up with TRBD2. The germline V gene has CDR1 LGHNA and CDR2 YNFKEQ. The CDR3 is 14 amino acids. V lost 5 bases and J lost 2; bases outside the gene matches: 4.

This clonotype turned up a few times. V is TRBV15 and J is TRBJ2-5, with 14 bases identical to TRBD2. This CDR3 contains 15 residues. Per the germline V gene, CDR1 is LNHNV and CDR2 is YYDKDF (reference sequence). V dropped 1 base and J dropped 5; count of bases not matched to a gene: 0. The CDR3 protein is CATSRGTSGRETQYF. The CDR3 nucleotides are TGTGCCACCAGCAGAGGGACTAGCGGGAGGGAGACCCAGTACTTC.

The chain recombines TRBV2 with TRBJ2-3, with 7 positions matching TRBD2. This CDR3 is 15 amino acids long. Trimming removed 6 bases from V and 1 base from J; junction bases left unmatched: 7. The germline CDR1 and CDR2 sequences are SNHLY and FYNNEI. CDR3 protein: CASSPASGRTDTQYF. The CDR3 DNA follows: TGTGCCAGCAGCCCCGCTAGCGGACGCACAGATACGCAGTATTTT. Using reference TRBV2 and TRBJ2-3 for the parts outside the CDR3, the full variable domain is EPEVTQTPSHQVTQMGQEVILRCVPISNHLYFYWYRQILGQKVEFLVSFYNNEISEKSEIFDDQFSVERPDGSNFTLKIRSTKLEDSAMYFCASSPASGRTDTQYFGPGTRLTVL.

This clonotype has only a few counts. This chain joins TRBV5-1 and TRBJ2-2, with D perhaps TRBD1 (6 bases). V lost 9 bases to trimming and J lost 8 bases, with 14 bases between them. Per germline, CDR1 SGHRS and CDR2 YFSETQ. There are 12 residues in the CDR3. The CDR3 nucleotides are TGCGCCACCCTCTCGGGACAAGGGGAGCTGTTTTTT. It translates to CATLSGQGELFF.

The gene calls are TRBV24-1 and TRBJ2-7; D might be TRBD2 (5 bases). V lost 6 bases and J lost 5, with 10 bases in between. The CDR3 loop spans 12 amino acids. Per the germline V gene, CDR1 is KGHDR and CDR2 is SFDVKD. This chain's CDR3 is CATSSPGNEQYF. The CDR3 nucleotides are TGTGCCACCAGTTCTCCCGGGAACGAGCAGTACTTC.

This clonotype appeared a few times. The rearrangement joins TRBV5-5 to TRBJ1-1; D not resolved. Germline loops: CDR1 SGHKS, CDR2 YYEKEE (reference sequence). The V end lost 1 base, the J end lost 0 bases, and 10 bases lay between the germline ends. CDR3 length equals 15 residues. The DNA of the CDR3 is TGTGCCAGCAGCTTGAACGGTGCCATGAACACTGAAGCTTTCTTT. Amino acid sequence: CASSLNGAMNTEAFF.